By frequency, the clone carrying this TCR beta chain is medium-sized (0.01 to 0.1%). This sample stems from a study of T cell clusters in autoimmune cytopenias. Each sample's input was around 250 ng genomic DNA, 38,000 or so genome equivalents. Multiplex touch-down PCR amplified TRB using TRB-A and TRB-B pools in one tube. TCRdb reprocessed the multiplex PCR reads and stores each CDR3 protein as one record, lacking DNA. Here the sample table reports thousands of distinct CDR3 sequences. CDR1 is MNHEY, CDR2 SMNVEV, per germline (reference sequence). This CDR3 has 18 amino acids. These data were likewise used in another study, on T cell repertoires in aging, cancer and after chemotherapy.

Sequencing input: peripheral blood. This sequence was found in a human donor in good health. The gene calls are TRBV27 and TRBJ1-3. CDR3 sequence reads: CASSPRGGYFGAGNTIYF.